This TCR beta chain derives from a study of blood T cell repertoires in COVID-19. Authors' methods: Reference gene primer amplification yielded estimated nucleated cell counts. Data came from immunoSEQ multiplex PCR; TCRdb stores just in-frame clones and leaves some out. V and J calls and clone size are those listed in that table; D and trimming were worked out from the DNA. The sample carries about 440,000 clones, around 89% recorded once. The TCR was taken from a woman in her fifties or sixties with COVID-19, enrolled during active disease. The material sequenced was peripheral blood.

The CDR3 DNA follows: TGCGCCAGCAGCTTGGGTAGGGGGCTGGGTGAGACCCAGTACTTC. Translating gives CASSLGRGLGETQYF. The chain uses TRBV5-1 and TRBJ2-5, with 7 bases identical to TRBD1. This CDR3 is 15 amino acids long. V was pared by 0 bases and J by 5 bases, with 7 bases of the junction left unmatched. The germline CDR1 and CDR2 sequences are SGHRS and YFSETQ. Full variable domain (remainder filled in from reference TRBV5-1 and TRBJ2-5): KAGVTQTPRYLIKTRGQQVTLSCSPISGHRSVSWYQQTPGQGLQFLFEYFSETQRNKGNFPGRFSGRQFSNSRSEMNVSTLELGDSALYLCASSLGRGLGETQYFGPGTRLLVL.